The present T cell receptor beta chain was sequenced within a study of T cells after yellow fever vaccination. Losses at the gene ends were 6 bases for V and 5 bases for J; bases not matched to a gene: 5. Looked up from germline, CDR1 is SNHLY and CDR2 is FYNNEI. This CDR3 region has 14 residues. General study findings and limits: Among primary-vaccination clones, most reappeared after the booster, at almost 98% for CD4 and roughly 88% for CD8. Any FACS-sorted repertoire could hold abundant clonotypes that contaminate it from the bulk population.

The table lists this clonotype with a few counts. Its cognate antigen is unknown. TCRdb reprocessed the 5' RACE reads via MiXCR and lists one record per CDR3 protein. The repertoire consists of almost 600,000 distinct CDR3 sequences, with roughly 14% occurring once and the leading ten covering about an eighth. The V call is TRBV2, the J call TRBJ2-7, with 12 bases aligning to TRBD2. Sequencing was performed on PBMCs, taken on the day of the yellow fever booster vaccination. The sequence derives from a man in his thirties or forties who received the YFV17D yellow fever vaccine. The CDR3 region is CASRSTSGSHEQYF. In DNA form, the CDR3 reads TGTGCCAGCAGATCGACTAGCGGGAGCCACGAGCAGTACTTC.